A single sample is the source of the 20 T cell receptor beta chains below, sequenced in a study of control samples from healthy donors and cancer patients. Data came from immunoSEQ multiplex PCR; TCRdb stores just in-frame clones and leaves some out. In the table there are roughly 130,000 clones, 80% to 95% of which are singletons. Sequenced sample: blood. These receptors were obtained from a man between 18 and 29 years old in good health.

The rearrangement joins TRBV30 to TRBJ2-5; tentative D call: TRBD1 (7 bases). V lost 1 base, J lost 5 bases, and 17 bases lay in between. The CDR3 length is 15 residues. Germline CDR1 and CDR2: GTSNPN and SVGIG (reference sequence). Here the CDR3 DNA reads TGTGCCTGGAGTGACCCCCCGACAGGGAGGGAGACCCAGTACTTC. The encoded protein is CAWSDPPTGRETQYF.

The chain couples TRBV4-1 to TRBJ2-3; D is ambiguous. The V and J ends lost 3 bases and 5 bases respectively, with 6 bases between them. Germline-derived CDR1 and CDR2 are MGHRA and YSYEKL. This CDR3 is built from 12 residues. The CDR3 loop reads CASSQVGDTQYF. CDR3 DNA: TGCGCCAGCAGCCAGGTGGGAGATACGCAGTATTTT.

The gene calls are TRBV3-1 (or the pseudogene TRBV3-2) and TRBJ2-7; 12 bases agree with TRBD2. Germline CDR1 reads LGHDT; CDR2 reads YNNKEL (reference sequence). The CDR3 contains 15 residues. V trimming: 2 bases; J trimming: 3 bases; junction bases outside the gene matches: 2. This chain's CDR3 is CASSQLGLAGYEQYF. The CDR3 DNA reads TGTGCCAGCAGCCAATTGGGACTAGCGGGCTACGAGCAGTACTTC.

The CDR3 here is CATSDPGTQQFF. DNA for the CDR3: TGTGCCACCAGTGATCCCGGGACTCAGCAGTTCTTC. The rearrangement uses TRBV24-1 and TRBJ2-1, with D perhaps matching TRBD2 (6 bases). Trimming left V 3 bases short and J 11 bases short, with 10 bases between. The CDR3 has 12 amino acids. The V gene's germline CDR1 is KGHDR and CDR2 SFDVKD.

The V call is TRBV5-1, the J call TRBJ1-1; no reliable D call. Germline lookup yields CDR1 SGHRS and CDR2 YFSETQ. V lost 0 bases to trimming and J lost 1 base, with 13 bases between them. This CDR3 region has 16 residues. Written as DNA, the CDR3 is TGCGCCAGCAGCTTGGATACTCGACGGCCGAACACTGAAGCTTTCTTT. Protein product: CASSLDTRRPNTEAFF.

The chain recombines TRBV19 with TRBJ2-1; D perhaps matches TRBD2 (5 bases). CDR3 length: 15 amino acids. Trimming cost V 3 bases and J 7 bases, with 16 bases left between them. CDR1 is LNHDA and CDR2 is SQIVND in the germline V gene (reference sequence). The CDR3 coding sequence is TGTGCCAGTAGTATCCGGCCTCGAGAGGGTAATGAGCAGTTCTTC. Translation gives CASSIRPREGNEQFF.

The chain combines TRBV11-3 with TRBJ2-5; D is unclear. Germline V gives CDR1 SGHNT, CDR2 YENEEA. V lost 5 bases, J lost 3 bases, and 10 bases lay in between. The length of the CDR3 is 13 residues. The CDR3 loop is CASSLGSKETQYF. The CDR3 bases are TGTGCCAGCAGCCTAGGGTCGAAAGAGACCCAGTACTTC.

This chain connects TRBV24-1 to TRBJ2-2, with D uncertain. There are 14 residues in the CDR3. Germline V gene data show CDR1 as KGHDR and CDR2 as SFDVKD. V was pared by 9 bases and J by 5 bases, with 15 bases between. This CDR3 is CATSPGRMTGELFF. CDR3 bases: TGTGCCACCTCACCCGGTCGGATGACCGGGGAGCTGTTTTTT.

The chain employs TRBV19 and TRBJ1-2; TRBD1 matches 8 bases. This CDR3 is 16 amino acids long. With 4 bases clipped from V and 5 bases from J, the junction kept 12 bases outside the gene matches. Germline lookup yields CDR1 LNHDA and CDR2 SQIVND (reference sequence). As DNA, the CDR3 is TGTGCCAGTAGTAAAAGACAGGGGCGCCACTTATATGGCTACACCTTC. Translating gives CASSKRQGRHLYGYTF.

The gene calls are TRBV19 and TRBJ1-4; maybe TRBD1 (6 bases). CDR3 size: 15 residues. Germline V lookup: CDR1 LNHDA, CDR2 SQIVND (reference sequence). V lost 6 bases to trimming and J lost 3 bases, with 14 bases between them. CDR3 sequence (DNA): TGTGCCAGTAGCACACAGGGACAACCTAATGAAAAACTGTTTTTT. Its protein product is CASSTQGQPNEKLFF.

The V gene is TRBV7-8, the J gene TRBJ2-7; the D is unclear. V gave up 2 bases and J gave up 2 bases, with 19 bases separating them. The CDR3 is 17 residues long. The germline V gene has CDR1 SGHVS and CDR2 FQNEAQ. CDR3 sequence (DNA): TGTGCCAGCAGCTTAAGTATAGCCCGGTCACGTCCCTACGAGCAGTACTTC. Translated: CASSLSIARSRPYEQYF.

The chain carries TRBV4-1 and TRBJ2-1, with D perhaps TRBD2 (6 bases). This CDR3 region has 15 residues. Germline CDR1 reads MGHRA; CDR2 reads YSYEKL. V was shortened by 1 base and J by 9 bases, with 16 bases between the two germline ends. The CDR3 DNA reads TGCGCCAGCAGCCAAGCCGGGAGCCTGGTGGGTGAGCAGTTCTTC. Its protein is CASSQAGSLVGEQFF.

The chain couples TRBV7-9 to TRBJ2-7, with D uncertain. V was shortened by 3 bases and J by 0 bases, with 21 bases between the two germline ends. The CDR3 is made up of 18 amino acids. Germline CDR1 and CDR2: SEHNR and FQNEAQ (reference sequence). CDR3 in amino acids: CASSLIGRCGVSSYEQYV. The CDR3 DNA reads TGTGCCAGCAGCTTGATCGGACGCTGTGGCGTAAGCTCCTACGAGCAGTACGTC.

The V and J genes are TRBV28 and TRBJ1-5; tentative D call: TRBD1 (6 bases). CDR1 and CDR2 from the germline V gene are MDHEN and SYDVKM. The V and J ends lost 2 bases and 3 bases respectively, with 14 bases between them. This CDR3 is built from 16 residues. The CDR3 spells CASSLTRQVFNQPQHF. As DNA, the CDR3 is TGTGCCAGCAGTTTAACTAGACAGGTATTCAATCAGCCCCAGCATTTT.

This sequence joins TRBV27 and TRBJ2-3; 8 positions match TRBD1. Germline CDR1 MNHEY, CDR2 SMNVEV (reference sequence). J gave up 5 bases and V 5 bases, and 3 bases lay outside the gene matches. The CDR3 consists of 13 residues. As DNA, the CDR3 is TGTGCCAGCAGTCTTACAGGGGGAGATACGCAGTATTTT. Translating it yields CASSLTGGDTQYF.

This chain connects TRBV29-1 to TRBJ1-2; weak D call: TRBD1 (6 bases). This CDR3 is 12 amino acids long. Trimming left V 6 bases short and J 2 bases short, with 10 bases between. Germline V gives CDR1 SQVTM, CDR2 ANQGSEA. The CDR3 bases are TGCAGCGTAGTACAGGGAAACTATGGCTACACCTTC. It translates to CSVVQGNYGYTF.

The rearrangement uses TRBV7-9 and TRBJ2-5; no reliable D call. The V end lost 4 bases, the J end lost 6 bases, and 18 bases lay between the germline ends. The CDR3 is 15 amino acids. The V gene's germline CDR1 is SEHNR and CDR2 FQNEAQ (reference sequence). The CDR3 nucleotides are TGTGCCAGCAGCTGGCAAGGTGATCTGCGACAGACCCAGTACTTC. It specifies CASSWQGDLRQTQYF. Complete variable domain (other parts from reference TRBV7-9 and TRBJ2-5): DTGVSQNPRHKITKRGQNVTFRCDPISEHNRLYWYRQTLGQGPEFLTYFQNEAQLEKSRLLSDRFSAERPKGSFSTLEIQRTEQGDSAMYLCASSWQGDLRQTQYFGPGTRLLVL.

Written as DNA, the CDR3 is TGTGCCAGCAGCCGGCAGACCGGCTATAATTCACCCCTCCACTTT. Amino acid sequence: CASSRQTGYNSPLHF. The chain is built from TRBV7-9 and TRBJ1-6, with unresolved D. CDR1 SEHNR and CDR2 FQNEAQ come from the germline V gene (reference sequence). There are 15 residues in the CDR3. The ends were cut back, 5 bases at V and 3 bases at J, with 11 bases in the middle.

The chain employs TRBV4-1 and TRBJ2-1; TRBD2 aligns across 10 bases. Per the germline V gene, CDR1 is MGHRA and CDR2 is YSYEKL. The CDR3 is made up of 15 amino acids. Trimming cost V 0 bases and J 6 bases; bases outside gene matches: 2. The CDR3 sequence is CASSQEAGGLNEQFF. CDR3 coding DNA: TGCGCCAGCAGCCAAGAAGCGGGGGGGCTCAATGAGCAGTTCTTC.

The chain employs TRBV7-9 and TRBJ1-4, with 10 positions matching TRBD1. Trimming took 5 bases from V and 8 from J; bases not matched to a gene: 11. The CDR3 sequence is 16 residues long. Germline V CDR1 and CDR2: SEHNR, FQNEAQ (reference sequence). This CDR3 reads CASSQYKGTGEEKLFF. CDR3 in DNA: TGTGCCAGCAGCCAGTACAAGGGGACAGGGGAAGAAAAACTGTTTTTT.